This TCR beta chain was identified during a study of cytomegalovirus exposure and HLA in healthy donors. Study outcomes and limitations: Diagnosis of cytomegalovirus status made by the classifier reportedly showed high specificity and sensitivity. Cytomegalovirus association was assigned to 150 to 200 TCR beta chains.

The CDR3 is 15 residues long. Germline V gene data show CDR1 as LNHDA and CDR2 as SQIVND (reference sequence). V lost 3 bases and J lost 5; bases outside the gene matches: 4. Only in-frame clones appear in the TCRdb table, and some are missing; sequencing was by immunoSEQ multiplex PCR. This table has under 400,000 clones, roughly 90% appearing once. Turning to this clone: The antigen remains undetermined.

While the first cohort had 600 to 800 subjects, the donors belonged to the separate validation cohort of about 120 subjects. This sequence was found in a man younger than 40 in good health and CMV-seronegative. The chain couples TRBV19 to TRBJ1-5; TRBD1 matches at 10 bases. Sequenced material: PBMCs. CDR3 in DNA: TGTGCCAGTAGTATCGTGGGACAGGGGTATCAGCCCCAGCATTTT. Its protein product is CASSIVGQGYQPQHF.